Listed below are T cell receptor beta chains from one sample, sequenced in a study of blood T cell repertoires in COVID-19. Sequenced by immunoSEQ multiplex PCR; TCRdb stores in-frame clones only, minus some. The repertoire holds roughly 570,000 clones, with about 88% as singletons. Sequencing was carried out using peripheral blood. The source is a woman aged 45 to 65 with COVID-19, enrolled during active disease. Both conserved end residues are part of each CDR3. The D gene is left open where the match is weak. Where a row states a size, it is once, few, many or the class of an expanded clone; other rows omit it.

abundance	v_gene	len	d_gene	j_gene	CDR3aa	CDR3nt
-	TRBV3-1/TRBV3-2	14	-	TRBJ1-1	CASSPLDRNTEAFF	TGTGCCAGCAGCCCCCTGGACAGGAACACTGAAGCTTTCTTT
few	TRBV18	13	TRBD2	TRBJ2-7	CASSPGGTSDPYF	TGTGCCAGCTCACCAGGGGGGACTAGCGATCCGTACTTC
-	TRBV29-1	12	-	TRBJ1-4	CSVDAGNEKLFF	TGCAGCGTTGACGCGGGAAATGAAAAACTGTTTTTT
once	TRBV5-1	15	-	TRBJ1-4	CASSSTVGGNEKLFF	TGCGCCAGCAGCTCAACGGTGGGGGGTAATGAAAAACTGTTTTTT
-	TRBV10-1	13	TRBD1	TRBJ1-5	CASSRSQGETQHF	TGCGCCAGCAGTAGGTCTCAGGGGGAGACCCAGCATTTT
-	TRBV7-8	14	TRBD1	TRBJ1-3	CASSPDRLGNTIYF	TGTGCCAGCAGCCCGGACAGGCTGGGAAACACCATATATTTT
-	TRBV7-3	17	TRBD1	TRBJ2-2	CASSSRTGRANTGELFF	TGTGCCAGCAGCTCCCGGACAGGGCGTGCGAACACCGGGGAGCTGTTTTTT
-	TRBV6-5	15	-	TRBJ2-2	CASIRDRRNTGELFF	TGTGCCAGCATTAGAGACAGGCGGAACACCGGGGAGCTGTTTTTT
once	TRBV11-2	15	-	TRBJ2-1	CASSLGGPGYNEQFF	TGTGCCAGCAGCTTAGGGGGGCCGGGCTACAATGAGCAGTTCTTC
-	TRBV24-1	14	TRBD2	TRBJ2-1	CATSDHSGGGEQFF	TGTGCCACCAGCGACCACTCTGGGGGAGGGGAGCAGTTCTTC
-	TRBV7-9	14	-	TRBJ2-7	CASSLLGPGNEQYF	TGTGCCAGCAGCTTACTAGGCCCGGGGAACGAGCAGTACTTC
-	TRBV2	13	TRBD1	TRBJ1-2	CASLLQGINGYTF	TGTGCCAGCCTCCTACAGGGGATCAATGGCTACACCTTC
-	TRBV12-5	13	-	TRBJ1-1	CASGLGRATEAFF	TGTGCTAGTGGTTTAGGGAGGGCAACTGAAGCTTTCTTT
-	TRBV2	14	TRBD1	TRBJ1-2	CASSVGTGGGGYTF	TGTGCCAGCAGTGTCGGGACAGGGGGTGGTGGCTACACCTTC
many	TRBV28	21	TRBD1	TRBJ1-5	CASSLSLRTGYGGPLNQPQHF	TGTGCCAGCAGTTTATCCCTCAGGACAGGGTATGGCGGACCTCTCAATCAGCCCCAGCATTTT
-	TRBV11-2	13	TRBD1	TRBJ1-2	CASSRQGNYGYTF	TGTGCCAGCAGTCGACAGGGTAACTATGGCTACACCTTC
-	TRBV27	14	TRBD1	TRBJ2-7	CASSHADRSYEQYF	TGTGCCAGCAGCCACGCGGACAGGTCCTACGAGCAGTACTTC
-	TRBV4-1	15	-	TRBJ1-1	CASSQDQRSGGEAFF	TGCGCCAGCAGCCAAGATCAAAGGTCGGGGGGCGAAGCTTTCTTT
-	TRBV15	15	TRBD1	TRBJ1-1	CATSSRTGGHTEAFF	TGTGCCACCAGCAGTCGGACAGGCGGGCACACTGAAGCTTTCTTT
-	TRBV12-5	15	TRBD1	TRBJ1-2	CASGLTRDRSYGYTF	TGTGCTAGTGGTTTGACCCGGGACAGGAGCTATGGCTACACCTTC
-	TRBV6-6	15	TRBD1	TRBJ1-1	CASSYSPGQGREAFF	TGTGCCAGCAGTTACTCACCGGGACAGGGCCGCGAAGCTTTCTTT
-	TRBV28	15	-	TRBJ1-4	CAIMGGAATNEKLFF	TGTGCCATCATGGGGGGGGCTGCAACTAATGAAAAACTGTTTTTT